This T cell receptor (beta chain) originates from a study of neoadjuvant anti-PD-1 for oral cavity cancer. Findings and caveats of the study: Treg/Th17 ratio rose with pretreatment blood and fell with post-treatment tumor TCRbeta clonality.

With V trimmed by 3 bases and J by 9 bases, 2 bases remained unmatched. Germline CDR1 is GTSNPN and CDR2 is SVGIG (reference sequence). CDR3 length: 13 residues. This sample's time point: after neoadjuvant nivolumab, at surgical resection. Stage II-IVA oral cavity squamous cell carcinoma was new and untreated by systemic or radiation therapy. Comment on this clone: Its antigen remains unknown.

Measured with immunoSEQ multiplex PCR; TCRdb has only the in-frame clones, and not every one. The data show approximately 42,000 clones, 77% seen once. The chain has TRBV30 and TRBJ1-6, with 10 bases aligning to TRBD1. Sample: PBMCs, taken after nivolumab (anti-PD-1) treatment. The sequence came from a person aged 40 to 85 with oral cavity squamous cell carcinoma. The DNA of the CDR3 is TGTGCCTGGAGCAGGGACAGGGGTTCACCCCTCCACTTT. It encodes CAWSRDRGSPLHF.